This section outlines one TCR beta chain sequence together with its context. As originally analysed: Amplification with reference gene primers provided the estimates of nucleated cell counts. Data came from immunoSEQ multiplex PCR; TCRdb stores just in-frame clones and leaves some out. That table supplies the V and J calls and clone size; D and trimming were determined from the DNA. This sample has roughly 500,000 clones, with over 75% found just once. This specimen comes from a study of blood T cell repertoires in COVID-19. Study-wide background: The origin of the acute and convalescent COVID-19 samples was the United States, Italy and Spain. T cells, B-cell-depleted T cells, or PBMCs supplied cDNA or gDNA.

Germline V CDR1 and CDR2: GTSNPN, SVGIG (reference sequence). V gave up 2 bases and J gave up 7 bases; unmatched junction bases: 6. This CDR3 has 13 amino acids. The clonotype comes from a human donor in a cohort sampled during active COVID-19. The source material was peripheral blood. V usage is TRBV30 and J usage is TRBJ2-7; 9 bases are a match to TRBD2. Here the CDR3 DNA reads TGTGCCTGGAGTTTAGCGGGAGTACCTGAGCAGTACTTC. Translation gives CAWSLAGVPEQYF.